This TCR beta chain was recovered during a study of blood T cells in healthy people across ages. Study-level results: In long-lived donors, naive CD4+ cell counts and diversity exceeded those of aged donors.

Germline CDR1 SGHTA, CDR2 FQGNSA. Trimming removed 1 base from V and 7 bases from J, with 10 bases in between. CDR3 length equals 14 residues. Concerning this clonotype: Its antigen is undetermined.

Primed by a sample-barcoded 5' primer and a J-beta primer mix, a second PCR proceeded for roughly 7 to 12 cycles. Each cDNA molecule, via a template-switch adaptor with 12 random nucleotides, was tagged. TCRdb reanalysed the 5' RACE reads using MiXCR and keeps one entry per CDR3 protein. Of about 1,000,000 distinct CDR3 sequences listed, under 55% are singletons. Sequenced: blood. V usage is TRBV7-2 and J usage is TRBJ2-2; possibly TRBD2 for D (6 bases). This receptor was identified in a woman aged 55-69 years in good health. This CDR3 is CASSLGGMSGELFF. CDR3 bases: TGTGCCAGCAGCTTAGGCGGGATGAGCGGGGAGCTGTTTTTT.